This TCR beta chain was recorded in a study of blood T cell dynamics during melanoma immunotherapy. Overall study findings and caveats: Whether repertoire-driving clones were melanoma-specific could not be determined.

With regard to this clone: Its specificity is unknown.

The sample's time point: week 3, after first cycle of checkpoint inhibitor. The CDR3 has 15 amino acids. CDR1 and CDR2 (germline): MNHNS, SASEGT. V trimming: 6 bases; J trimming: 1 base; junction bases outside the gene matches: 8. Data came from immunoSEQ multiplex PCR; TCRdb stores just in-frame clones and leaves some out. The sample comprises 8,500 to 11,000 clones, 75% to 90% of which are singletons, and more than 4% rests with the top ten. The sequenced sample was blood, obtained from a patient treated with checkpoint blockade. V usage is TRBV6-1 and J usage is TRBJ2-5; TRBD2 matches 7 bases. This sequence was found in a human donor with melanoma. The CDR3 DNA sequence: TGTGCCAGCAGGGGGGGGGTAGCGGTCCAAGAGACCCAGTACTTC. As protein: CASRGGVAVQETQYF.